This T cell receptor beta chain was documented in a study of blood T cell repertoires in COVID-19. Study background: Sites across the United States, Italy and Spain contributed samples from acute and convalescent COVID-19. PBMCs, B-cell-depleted T cells, or T cells provided the cDNA or gDNA that made up the material.

Trimming cost V 1 base and J 2 bases; bases outside gene matches: 7. The germline V gene encodes CDR1 MNHEY and CDR2 SVGEGT. There are 18 residues in the CDR3. In the original processing: Reference gene primers were amplified, and this amplification served to estimate nucleated cell counts. Data came from immunoSEQ multiplex PCR; TCRdb stores just in-frame clones and leaves some out. D and trimming were read from the DNA, whereas the V and J calls and clone size are those reported in that table. Among about 200,000 clones, under 90% were seen once, and the ten largest hold around 7%. The gene calls are TRBV6-2 or TRBV6-3 and TRBJ2-2; 10 bases are a match to TRBD2. Sequenced input: peripheral blood. The sequence came from a man aged 40-55 years with acute or convalescent COVID-19. The CDR3, as DNA: TGTGCCAGCAGTTACTTCCCTAGCGGGGGCCTAAACACCGGGGAGCTGTTTTTT. Its protein is CASSYFPSGGLNTGELFF.